This T cell receptor (beta chain) was recorded in a study of cytomegalovirus exposure and HLA in healthy donors (dated by TCRdb to 2016 to 2017). Concerning the study at large: An earlier analysis of some 500 of the donors reported roughly 300 Gb of sequence data and around 110 million unique TCR beta sequences from roughly 200 million T cells. An early release covering more than 500 HLA-typed donors comprised 300 to 350 gigabases of sequencing data and 85 million or so unique TCR sequences. Of the 350 to 450 genotyped donors, 81% fell in the genetic ancestry cluster associated with self-reported Caucasian donors. The study was designed to test whether signatures of past pathogen exposure could be identified by cataloging public T cell receptors. The T cell repertoires of some 700 subjects were profiled by immunosequencing and related to cytomegalovirus serostatus. Along with the approximately 670-subject first cohort, a separate validation cohort of over a hundred different subjects was used. To predict cytomegalovirus infection status, the study combined high-throughput TCR immunosequencing, statistical association of individual TCRs with disease status, and machine learning. A later analysis re-examined previously published TCR beta repertoires from 600 to 700 donors and added high-resolution HLA genotyping to investigate patterns of TCR occurrence. The later analysis used no new phenotypic data to find candidate immune exposures, relying instead on TCR beta sequences and their occurrence across donors. In an earlier analysis of roughly 540 of the donors, high-throughput TCR beta sequencing was used to judge whether each TCR beta V gene segment behaved as functional or pseudogenic. Alongside the repertoire data, information on donor age, sex, ethnicity and CMV serostatus was compiled. A later genetic analysis took genome-wide SNP genotypes for about 55% of the 666 donors and used that subset as a discovery cohort. All discovery cohort repertoires had been generated using a single sequencing platform. Both class I and class II loci were covered by HLA typing, at four-digit resolution. The number of donors typed differed by locus, with 629-630 for A, B, C, DRB1 and DQB1, roughly 550 for DQA1, 606 for DPA1, and some 470 for DPB1. Because of strong linkage in the cohort, a handful of DR-DQ haplotypes were treated as single units for association and clustering. Among a few hundred genotyped donors of the cohort, an average of roughly 240,000 unique TCR beta nucleotide sequences were sequenced per donor, about a sixth of them non-productive.

Remarks on this clone: Its antigen has not been determined. Per-nucleotide qualities are absent, and no much larger clonotype sits a single base away.

Broad study findings and their caveats: The earlier analysis of 587 of the donors excluded approximately 15 rarely observed V segments, including chromosome 9 orphons, because counts were too low. A group of highly shared sequence variants was considered likely to be a technical artifact of the sequencing pipeline. The only immune exposure information available for the cohort was CMV serostatus. Most CMV-associated TCR beta chains appeared to be HLA-restricted in a later analysis, and the HLA associations seemed to be driven largely by CMV exposure. Assigning TCR associations to individual alleles was difficult when HLA alleles, especially DR and DQ, strongly co-occurred. The authors suggested that the approach could potentially be generalized to other disease states and immunological phenotypes. At a false discovery rate of 0.05, a later analysis linked 16,000 or so TCR beta sequences to specific HLA alleles. The study listed 164 TCR beta chains as associated with cytomegalovirus. In vitro tests confirmed that a few of the cytomegalovirus-associated TCR beta chains recognize cytomegalovirus antigens. Because HLA typing was unavailable for some donors at each locus, only the typed subset was used in association tests. Presence/absence analyses assumed roughly uniform sequencing depth across donors, an assumption that may not hold. In a later genetic analysis, a missense DCLRE1C variant was associated with V-gene and J-gene trimming of TCR beta chains, and the association was replicated in an independent cohort. Linkage disequilibrium might explain the correlated functional status among segregating V segments, but an unknown experimental factor could not be ruled out. In this cohort, only TCR beta chains were sequenced, and detectable features were limited by the absence of alpha or paired-chain data. The classifier was reported to diagnose cytomegalovirus status with high specificity and sensitivity in both the original and validation cohorts. Compared with equally common non-associated chains, HLA-associated TCR beta chains in a later analysis were more clonally expanded and had lower generation probabilities. A later genetic analysis reported fewer N-insertions in productive TCRs among donors in an Asian-associated ancestry cluster than the approximately 700-donor mean. In a later analysis, the rate of TCR association differed among HLA loci, with DRB1 alleles having the most associated TCRs and HLA-C alleles having the fewest. In an earlier analysis of about 600 of the donors, most TCR beta V segments appeared in productive rearrangements about 87% or about 30% of the time, broadly matching IMGT annotations. A further reported finding was that TCR beta sequences accurately predicted the HLA-A and HLA-B alleles for most subjects in the first cohort. A later analysis reported that several top co-occurrence clusters appeared linked to parvovirus B19, influenza, CMV and Epstein-Barr virus. While some public TCRs were present in many individuals, most TCR sequences turned up only very rarely across donors.

To prepare the library, the immunoSEQ multiplex PCR assay was applied. For the multiplex PCR, a mixture combining 60 forward primers for TCR Vbeta segments and 13 reverse primers for TCR Jbeta segments was used. Amplification of the CDR3 region of rearranged TCR beta genes was performed with a multiplex PCR assay on genomic DNA. On the Illumina HiSeq System, the amplified TCR beta libraries were sequenced as 87-base-pair reads. For the original study's pipeline: A later analysis tallied roughly 80 million unique TCR beta chains across the 666 repertoires, and some 10 million of those chains were shared by two or more donors. To remove PCR and sequencing errors, raw reads were error-corrected and collapsed into unique sequences using a nearest-neighbor algorithm that merged closely related sequences. V, D and J gene segments were assigned by aligning CDR3 sequences to IMGT reference sequences. For a sequence to be retained, a match of at least six nucleotides was required to both a V gene segment and a J gene segment. A rearrangement counted as productive if the CDR3 had no stop codons and remained in frame with V and J, and every other rearrangement counted as non-productive. CDR3 was defined according to IMGT convention as the region running from the second conserved V-encoded cysteine to the conserved J-encoded phenylalanine. Sequences without an unambiguous match to a single V gene segment were excluded from the earlier analysis of several hundred of the donors. An earlier analysis of just under 600 of the donors called V segments functional above 56.7% productive rearrangements and segregating when the between-donor standard deviation exceeded 5%. A statistical classification framework was built to diagnose cytomegalovirus status from the catalog of TCR beta chain sequences. In a later analysis, V and J genes were assigned by comparing TCR nucleotide sequences against IMGT/GENE-DB human TR gene sequences. A later analysis assigned CDR3 sequences and most-parsimonious VDJ recombination scenarios with the TCRdist pipeline. In a later analysis, each TCR beta chain was defined by its CDR3 amino acid sequence together with its V-gene family, and reads without a unique V-gene family were excluded. A later analysis removed 550 to 650 highly shared, low-generation-probability nucleotide sequences to deal with suspected cross-contamination and a sequencing artifact. In a later analysis, a clonal expansion index was calculated for each public chain from normalized within-repertoire ranks of inferred template counts. A later analysis computed generation probabilities with a VDJ recombination model fitted to out-of-frame rearrangements, and checked the results against IGoR. A later analysis scored TCR-TCR, TCR-HLA and TCR-CMV co-occurrence with hypergeometric tests, applying a repertoire-size bias correction to TCR pairs. To estimate false discovery rates, a later analysis permuted the HLA or CMV assignments 20 times. In a later analysis, co-occurring TCRs were grouped using DBSCAN, and TCRdist sequence similarity was added for clustering within HLA-allele-positive subsets. Repertoires with fewer than 30,000 or more than 120,000 public chains, plus five repertoires with anomalous nucleotide sharing, were excluded from co-occurrence clustering. This is the immuneACCESS table as TCRdb keeps it, with only in-frame sequences that have V and J called. A part of the clones is gone; compared with another copy, unresolved V genes explain less than half, and the rest is unexplained. V and J calls and clone size are those listed in that table; D and trimming were worked out from the DNA. A total of about 160,000 clones appear in this sample, over 80% of them only once. About 1.2% of the sample is taken by the ten largest.

In total, just over 650 healthy bone marrow donors made up the cohort. At the time of sampling, every cohort member was nominally healthy, though immune exposures that went unrecorded were likely present. The donor tested CMV seronegative and was one of the 352 seronegative cohort members. Each donor provided a peripheral blood sample, and peripheral blood mononuclear cells were used for TCR beta sequencing. The Qiagen DNeasy Blood Extraction Kit was used to extract genomic DNA from the blood cell samples. Input material: PBMCs. This TCR was sampled from a boy between 2 and 10 years old in good health and CMV-seronegative.

The CDR3 has the sequence CASSLDSGQGAFF. The bases are TGTGCCAGCAGCTTAGACTCAGGACAGGGGGCTTTCTTT. Recombination connected TRBV7-6 to TRBJ1-1, with 9 bases aligning to TRBD1. CDR1 and CDR2 (SGHVS, FNYEAQ) derive from the germline V gene. Measured from the cysteine to the phenylalanine, the CDR3 is 13 residues long. Just the 39-base CDR3 DNA is kept, in frame starting at base 1. From V the trimming removes 1 base and from J it removes 11 bases, while the gene matches leave 5 bases of the junction unaccounted for.